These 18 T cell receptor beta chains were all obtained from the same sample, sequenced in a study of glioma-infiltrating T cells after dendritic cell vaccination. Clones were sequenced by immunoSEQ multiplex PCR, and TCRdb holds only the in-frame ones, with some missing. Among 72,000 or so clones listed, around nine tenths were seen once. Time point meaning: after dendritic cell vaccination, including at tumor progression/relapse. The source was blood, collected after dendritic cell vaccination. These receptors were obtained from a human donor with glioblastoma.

CDR3 nucleotides: TGTGCCAGCAGTTACCGGAGGACCACTGAAGCTTTCTTT. Translated, it gives CASSYRRTTEAFF. The rearrangement joins TRBV6-5 to TRBJ1-1; D not resolved. V lost 2 bases and J lost 4, with 8 bases in between. The CDR3 sequence is 13 residues long. Germline V gene data show CDR1 as MNHEY and CDR2 as SVGAGI.

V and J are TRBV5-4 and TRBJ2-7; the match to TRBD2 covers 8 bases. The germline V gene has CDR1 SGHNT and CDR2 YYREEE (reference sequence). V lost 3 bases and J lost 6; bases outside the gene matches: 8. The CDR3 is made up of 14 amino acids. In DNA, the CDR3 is TGTGCCAGCAGCTCAGGCGGGGGGCTGGGCGAGCAGTACTTC. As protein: CASSSGGGLGEQYF.

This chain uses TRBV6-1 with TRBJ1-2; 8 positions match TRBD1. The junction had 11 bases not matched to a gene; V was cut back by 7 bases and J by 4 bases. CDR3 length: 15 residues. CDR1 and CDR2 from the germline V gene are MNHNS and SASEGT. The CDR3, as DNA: TGTGCCAGCACAGGACAACAGGGGGTAGCCTATGGCTACACCTTC. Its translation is CASTGQQGVAYGYTF.

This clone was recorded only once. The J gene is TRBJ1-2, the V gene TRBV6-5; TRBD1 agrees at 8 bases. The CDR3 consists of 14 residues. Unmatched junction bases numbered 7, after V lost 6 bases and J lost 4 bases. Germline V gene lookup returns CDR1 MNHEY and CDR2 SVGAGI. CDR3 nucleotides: TGTGCCAGCAGAATCGGACAGGGTACCTATGGCTACACCTTC. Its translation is CASRIGQGTYGYTF.

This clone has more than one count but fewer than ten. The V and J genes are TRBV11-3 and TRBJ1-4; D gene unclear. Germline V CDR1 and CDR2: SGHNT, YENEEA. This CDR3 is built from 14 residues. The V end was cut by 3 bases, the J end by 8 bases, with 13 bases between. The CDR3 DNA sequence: TGTGCCAGCAGCTTCGGTAGGGAGGGAGAAAAACTGTTTTTT. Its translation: CASSFGREGEKLFF.

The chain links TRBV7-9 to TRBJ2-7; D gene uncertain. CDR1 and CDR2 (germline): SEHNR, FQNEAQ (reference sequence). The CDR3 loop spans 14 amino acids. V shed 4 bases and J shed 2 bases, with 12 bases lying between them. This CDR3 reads CASSSLRGTYEQYF. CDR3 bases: TGTGCCAGCAGCTCTTTACGCGGTACCTACGAGCAGTACTTC.

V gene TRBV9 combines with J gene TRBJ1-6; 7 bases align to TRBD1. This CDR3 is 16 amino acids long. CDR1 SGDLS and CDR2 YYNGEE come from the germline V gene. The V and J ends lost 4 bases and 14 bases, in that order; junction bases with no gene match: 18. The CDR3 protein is CASSPRQGPLGGALHF. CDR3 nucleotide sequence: TGTGCCAGCAGCCCGAGACAGGGCCCTTTGGGTGGGGCCCTCCACTTT. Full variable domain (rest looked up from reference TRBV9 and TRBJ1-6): DSGVTQTPKHLITATGQRVTLRCSPRSGDLSVYWYQQSLDQGLQFLIQYYNGEERAKGNILERFSAQQFPDLHSELNLSSLELGDSALYFCASSPRQGPLGGALHFGNGTRLTVT.

This CDR3 is CASSPQGGSGELFF. The CDR3 DNA is TGTGCCAGCAGCCCGCAGGGGGGATCCGGGGAGCTGTTTTTT. V usage is TRBV14 and J usage is TRBJ2-2; possible D gene TRBD1, 7 bases. The ends were cut back, 4 bases at V and 6 bases at J, with 12 bases in the middle. CDR3 size: 14 residues. Germline values: CDR1 SGHDN, CDR2 FVKESK.

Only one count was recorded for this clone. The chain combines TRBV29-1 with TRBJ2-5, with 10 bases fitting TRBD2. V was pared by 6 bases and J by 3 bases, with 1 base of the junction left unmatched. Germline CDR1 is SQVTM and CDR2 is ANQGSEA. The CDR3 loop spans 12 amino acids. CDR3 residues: CSVGLAEETQYF. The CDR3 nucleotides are TGCAGCGTAGGACTAGCGGAAGAGACCCAGTACTTC.

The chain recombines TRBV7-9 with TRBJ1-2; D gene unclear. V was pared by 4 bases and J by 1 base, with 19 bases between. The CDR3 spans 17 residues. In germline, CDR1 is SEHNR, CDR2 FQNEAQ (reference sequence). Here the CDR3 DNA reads TGTGCCAGCAGCTCCTCGAGGGCAGAACTATATAACTATGGCTACACCTTC. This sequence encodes CASSSSRAELYNYGYTF.

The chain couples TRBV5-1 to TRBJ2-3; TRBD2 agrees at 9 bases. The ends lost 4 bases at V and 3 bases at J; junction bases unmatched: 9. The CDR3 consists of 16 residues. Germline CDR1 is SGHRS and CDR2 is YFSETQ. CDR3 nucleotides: TGCGCCAGCAGCCCTTTGACTAGCGGAACTACAGATACGCAGTATTTT. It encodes CASSPLTSGTTDTQYF.

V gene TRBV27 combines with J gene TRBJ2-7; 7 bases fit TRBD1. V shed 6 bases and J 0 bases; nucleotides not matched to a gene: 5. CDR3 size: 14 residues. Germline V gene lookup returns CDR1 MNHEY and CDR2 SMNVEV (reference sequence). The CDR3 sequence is CASSLGGYSYEQYF. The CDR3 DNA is TGTGCCAGCAGCCTAGGGGGCTACTCCTACGAGCAGTACTTC.

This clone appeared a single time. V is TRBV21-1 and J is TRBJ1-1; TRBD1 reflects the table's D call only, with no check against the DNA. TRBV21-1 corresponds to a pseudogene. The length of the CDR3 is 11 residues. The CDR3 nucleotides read TGTGCCAGAGGGGGGAACACTGAAGCTTTCTTT. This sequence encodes CARGGNTEAFF.

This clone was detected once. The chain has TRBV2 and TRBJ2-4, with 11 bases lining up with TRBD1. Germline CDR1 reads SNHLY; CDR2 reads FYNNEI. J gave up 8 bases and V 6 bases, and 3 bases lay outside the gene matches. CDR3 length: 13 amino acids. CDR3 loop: CASSGTGGDIQYF. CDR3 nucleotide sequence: TGTGCCAGCAGCGGGACAGGGGGGGACATTCAGTACTTC. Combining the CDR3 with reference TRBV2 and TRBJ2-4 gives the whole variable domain EPEVTQTPSHQVTQMGQEVILRCVPISNHLYFYWYRQILGQKVEFLVSFYNNEISEKSEIFDDQFSVERPDGSNFTLKIRSTKLEDSAMYFCASSGTGGDIQYFGAGTRLSVL.

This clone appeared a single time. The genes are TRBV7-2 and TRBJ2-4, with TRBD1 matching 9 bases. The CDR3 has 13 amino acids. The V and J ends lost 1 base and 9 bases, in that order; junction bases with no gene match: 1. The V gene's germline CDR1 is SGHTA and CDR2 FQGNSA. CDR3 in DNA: TGTGCCAGCAGCTTAGAGACAGGGGGCATTCAGTACTTC. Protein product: CASSLETGGIQYF. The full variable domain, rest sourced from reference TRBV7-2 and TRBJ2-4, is GAGVSQSPSNKVTEKGKDVELRCDPISGHTALYWYRQSLGQGLEFLIYFQGNSAPDKSGLPSDRFSAERTGGSVSTLTIQRTQQEDSAVYLCASSLETGGIQYFGAGTRLSVL.

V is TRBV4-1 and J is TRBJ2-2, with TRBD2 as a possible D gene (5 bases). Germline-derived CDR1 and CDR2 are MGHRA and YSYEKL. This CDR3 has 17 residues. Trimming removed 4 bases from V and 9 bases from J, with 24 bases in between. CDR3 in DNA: TGCGCCAGCAGCCGCTCGCGGGCGGAGCTAACGTACCGGGAGCTGTTTTTT. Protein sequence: CASSRSRAELTYRELFF.

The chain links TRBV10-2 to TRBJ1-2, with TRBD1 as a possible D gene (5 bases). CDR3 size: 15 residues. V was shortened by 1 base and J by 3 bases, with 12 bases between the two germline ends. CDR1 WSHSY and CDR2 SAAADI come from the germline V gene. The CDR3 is CASSELPDNYYGYTF. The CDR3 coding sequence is TGCGCCAGCAGTGAGTTACCGGACAACTACTATGGCTACACCTTC.

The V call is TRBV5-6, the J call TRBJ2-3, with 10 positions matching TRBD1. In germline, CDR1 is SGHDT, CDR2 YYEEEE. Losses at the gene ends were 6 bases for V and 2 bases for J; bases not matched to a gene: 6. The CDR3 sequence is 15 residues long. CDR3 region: CASNYGTGDTDTQYF. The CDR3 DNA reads TGTGCCAGCAACTACGGGACAGGGGACACAGATACGCAGTATTTT.